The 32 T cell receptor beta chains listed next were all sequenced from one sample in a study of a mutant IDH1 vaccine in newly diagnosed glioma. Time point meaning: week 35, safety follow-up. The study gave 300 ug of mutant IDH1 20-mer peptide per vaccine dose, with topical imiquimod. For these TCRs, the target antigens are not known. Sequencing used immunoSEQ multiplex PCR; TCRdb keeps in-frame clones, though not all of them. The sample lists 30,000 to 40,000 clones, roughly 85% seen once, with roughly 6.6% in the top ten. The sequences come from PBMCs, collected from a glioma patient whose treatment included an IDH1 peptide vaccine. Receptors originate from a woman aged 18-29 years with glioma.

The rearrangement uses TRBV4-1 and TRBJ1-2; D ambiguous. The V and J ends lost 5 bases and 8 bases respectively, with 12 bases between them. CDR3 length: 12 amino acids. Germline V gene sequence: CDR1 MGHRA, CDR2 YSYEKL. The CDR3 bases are TGCGCCAGCAGCTCGGGGTCCGCCGGCTACACCTTC. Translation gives CASSSGSAGYTF.

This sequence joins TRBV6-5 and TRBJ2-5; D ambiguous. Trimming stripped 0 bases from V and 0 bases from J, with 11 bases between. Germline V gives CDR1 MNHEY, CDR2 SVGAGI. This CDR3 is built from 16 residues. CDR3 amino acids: CASSYSTGNHQETQYF. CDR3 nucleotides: TGTGCCAGCAGTTACTCGACCGGTAATCACCAAGAGACCCAGTACTTC.

The CDR3 loop is CASSATSTDTQYF. In DNA, the CDR3 is TGTGCCAGCAGTGCCACCAGCACAGATACGCAGTATTTT. The rearrangement links TRBV6-4 to TRBJ2-3; no reliable D call. CDR1 is MRHNA, CDR2 SNTAGT, per germline. The CDR3 has 13 amino acids. The V end lost 4 bases, the J end lost 0 bases, and 5 bases lay between the germline ends.

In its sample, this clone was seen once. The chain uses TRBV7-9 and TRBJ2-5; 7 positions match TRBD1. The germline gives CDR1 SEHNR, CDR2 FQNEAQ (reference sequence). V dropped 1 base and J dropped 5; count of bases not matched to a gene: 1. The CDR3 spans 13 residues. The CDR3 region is CASSLEGAETQYF. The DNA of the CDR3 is TGTGCCAGCAGCTTAGAGGGGGCCGAGACCCAGTACTTC.

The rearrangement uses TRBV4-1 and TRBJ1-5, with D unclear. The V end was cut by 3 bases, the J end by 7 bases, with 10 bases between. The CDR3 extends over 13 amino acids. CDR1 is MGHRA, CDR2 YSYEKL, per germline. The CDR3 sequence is CASSQTHRQPQHF. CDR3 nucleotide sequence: TGCGCCAGCAGCCAGACGCACAGACAGCCCCAGCATTTT.

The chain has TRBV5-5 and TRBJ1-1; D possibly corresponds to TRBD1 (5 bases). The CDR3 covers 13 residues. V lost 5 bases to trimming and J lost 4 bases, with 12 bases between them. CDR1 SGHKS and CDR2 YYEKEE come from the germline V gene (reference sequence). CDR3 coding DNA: TGTGCCAGCAGATTAGGGGTGCCCACTGAAGCTTTCTTT. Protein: CASRLGVPTEAFF.

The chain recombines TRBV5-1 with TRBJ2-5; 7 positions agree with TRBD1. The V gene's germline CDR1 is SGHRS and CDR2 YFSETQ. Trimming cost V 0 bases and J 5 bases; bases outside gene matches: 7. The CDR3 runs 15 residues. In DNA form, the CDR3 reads TGCGCCAGCAGCTTGGTGACAGGGTCCGGGGAGACCCAGTACTTC. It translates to CASSLVTGSGETQYF.

This CDR3 is CASSSEAYGYTF. The CDR3 coding sequence is TGTGCCAGCAGCTCCGAGGCTTATGGCTACACCTTC. The chain links TRBV7-9 to TRBJ1-2; D is undetermined. The CDR3 extends over 12 amino acids. From germline, CDR1 is SEHNR and CDR2 FQNEAQ (reference sequence). Trimming stripped 4 bases from V and 5 bases from J, with 8 bases between.

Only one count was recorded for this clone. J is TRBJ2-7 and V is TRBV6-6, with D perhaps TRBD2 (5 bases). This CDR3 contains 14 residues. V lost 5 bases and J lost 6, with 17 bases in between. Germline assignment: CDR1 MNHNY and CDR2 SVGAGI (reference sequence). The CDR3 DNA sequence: TGTGCCAGCAGTGCCCGGGGAAGTCAGTCCGAGCAGTACTTC. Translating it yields CASSARGSQSEQYF.

The CDR3 protein is CASSQLSGSHNQPQHF. DNA for the CDR3: TGTGCCAGCTCACAACTATCCGGGAGTCACAATCAGCCCCAGCATTTT. The chain recombines TRBV18 with TRBJ1-5, with D unclear. V dropped 4 bases and J dropped 3 bases, with 16 bases sitting between them. Germline-derived CDR1 and CDR2 are KGHSH and LQKENI. The CDR3 is 16 amino acids.

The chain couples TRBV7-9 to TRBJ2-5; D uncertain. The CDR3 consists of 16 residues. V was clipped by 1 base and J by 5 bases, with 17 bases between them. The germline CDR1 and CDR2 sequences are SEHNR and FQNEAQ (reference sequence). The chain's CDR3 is CASSLVVSGQWETQYF. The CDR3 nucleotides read TGTGCCAGCAGCTTAGTCGTATCGGGCCAGTGGGAGACCCAGTACTTC. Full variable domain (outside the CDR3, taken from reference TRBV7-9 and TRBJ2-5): DTGVSQNPRHKITKRGQNVTFRCDPISEHNRLYWYRQTLGQGPEFLTYFQNEAQLEKSRLLSDRFSAERPKGSFSTLEIQRTEQGDSAMYLCASSLVVSGQWETQYFGPGTRLLVL.

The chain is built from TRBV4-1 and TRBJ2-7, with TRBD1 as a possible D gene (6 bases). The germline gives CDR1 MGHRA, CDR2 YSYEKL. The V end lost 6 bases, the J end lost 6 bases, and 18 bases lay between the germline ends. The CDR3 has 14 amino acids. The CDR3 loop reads CASSLKQGPFEQYF. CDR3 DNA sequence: TGCGCCAGCAGTTTGAAACAGGGACCCTTCGAGCAGTACTTC.

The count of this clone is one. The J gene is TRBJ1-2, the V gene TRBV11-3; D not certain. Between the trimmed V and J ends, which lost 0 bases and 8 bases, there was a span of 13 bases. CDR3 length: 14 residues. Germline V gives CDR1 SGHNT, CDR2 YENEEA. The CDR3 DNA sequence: TGTGCCAGCAGCTTAGATAACGGTTCGGGAGGCTACACCTTC. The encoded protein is CASSLDNGSGGYTF.

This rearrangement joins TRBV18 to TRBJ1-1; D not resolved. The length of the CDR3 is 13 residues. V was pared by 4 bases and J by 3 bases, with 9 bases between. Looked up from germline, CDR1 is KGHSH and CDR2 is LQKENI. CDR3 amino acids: CASSHGRDTEAFF. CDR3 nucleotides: TGTGCCAGCTCACACGGACGGGACACTGAAGCTTTCTTT.

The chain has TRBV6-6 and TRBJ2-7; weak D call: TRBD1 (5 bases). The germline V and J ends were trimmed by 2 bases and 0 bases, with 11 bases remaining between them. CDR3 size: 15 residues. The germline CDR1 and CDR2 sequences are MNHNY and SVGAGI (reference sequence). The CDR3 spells CASSYGQGSSYEQYF. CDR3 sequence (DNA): TGTGCCAGCAGTTACGGCCAGGGCAGCTCCTACGAGCAGTACTTC.

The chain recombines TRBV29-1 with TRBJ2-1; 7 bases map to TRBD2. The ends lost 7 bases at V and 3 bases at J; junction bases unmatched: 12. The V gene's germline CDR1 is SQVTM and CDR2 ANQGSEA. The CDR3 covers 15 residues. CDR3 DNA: TGCAGCGCACACCCGACTAGCATCTTCTACAATGAGCAGTTCTTC. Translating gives CSAHPTSIFYNEQFF.

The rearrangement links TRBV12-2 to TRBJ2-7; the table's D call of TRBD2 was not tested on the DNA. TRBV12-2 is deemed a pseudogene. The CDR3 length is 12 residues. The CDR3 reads CASRLIDYEQYF. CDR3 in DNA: TGTGCAAGTCGCTTGATAGACTACGAGCAGTACTTC.

Here the CDR3 DNA reads TGTGCCAGCAGCCCTGTTGATGGGGGTAGAAATGAGCAGTTCTTC. Translating it yields CASSPVDGGRNEQFF. The J gene is TRBJ2-1, the V gene TRBV5-5; either TRBD1 or TRBD2 may supply D (5 bases each). Germline assignment: CDR1 SGHKS and CDR2 YYEKEE (reference sequence). This CDR3 is 15 amino acids long. Trimming left V 4 bases short and J 7 bases short, with 18 bases between.

The CDR3 spells CASSPLSTGFKGYTF. The CDR3, as DNA: TGTGCCAGCAGCCCTCTCAGCACAGGCTTTAAGGGCTACACCTTC. The chain combines TRBV7-2 with TRBJ1-2; maybe TRBD1 (5 bases). Germline V lookup: CDR1 SGHTA, CDR2 FQGNSA. This CDR3 comprises 15 residues. Trimming took off 5 bases at V and 8 bases at J, with 21 bases between the two ends. Full variable domain (rest looked up from reference TRBV7-2 and TRBJ1-2): GAGVSQSPSNKVTEKGKDVELRCDPISGHTALYWYRQSLGQGLEFLIYFQGNSAPDKSGLPSDRFSAERTGGSVSTLTIQRTQQEDSAVYLCASSPLSTGFKGYTFGSGTRLTVV.

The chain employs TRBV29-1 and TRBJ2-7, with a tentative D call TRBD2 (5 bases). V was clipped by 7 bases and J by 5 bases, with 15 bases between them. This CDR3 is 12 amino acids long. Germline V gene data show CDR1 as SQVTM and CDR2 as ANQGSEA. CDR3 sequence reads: CSAHGVLDEQYF. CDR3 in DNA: TGCAGCGCCCACGGGGTTCTGGACGAGCAGTACTTC.

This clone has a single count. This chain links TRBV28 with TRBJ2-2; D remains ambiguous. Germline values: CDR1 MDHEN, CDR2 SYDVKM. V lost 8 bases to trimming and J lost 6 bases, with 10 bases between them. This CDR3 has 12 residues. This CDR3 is CASQSGAGELFF. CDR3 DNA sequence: TGTGCCAGCCAGTCCGGCGCCGGGGAGCTGTTTTTT. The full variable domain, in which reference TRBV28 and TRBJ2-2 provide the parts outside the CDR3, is DVKVTQSSRYLVKRTGEKVFLECVQDMDHENMFWYRQDPGLGLRLIYFSYDVKMKEKGDIPEGYSVSREKKERFSLILESASTNQTSMYLCASQSGAGELFFGEGSRLTVL.

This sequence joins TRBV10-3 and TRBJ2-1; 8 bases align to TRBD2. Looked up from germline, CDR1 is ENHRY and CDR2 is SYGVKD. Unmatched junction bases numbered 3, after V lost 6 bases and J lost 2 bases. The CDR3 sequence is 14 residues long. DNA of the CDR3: TGTGCCATCAGCGGACTAGCACCCTACAATGAGCAGTTCTTC. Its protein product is CAISGLAPYNEQFF.

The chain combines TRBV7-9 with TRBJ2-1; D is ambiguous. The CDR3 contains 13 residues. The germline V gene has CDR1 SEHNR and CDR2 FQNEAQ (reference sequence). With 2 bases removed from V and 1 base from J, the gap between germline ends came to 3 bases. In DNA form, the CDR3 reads TGTGCCAGCAGCTTAATATCCTACAATGAGCAGTTCTTC. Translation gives CASSLISYNEQFF.

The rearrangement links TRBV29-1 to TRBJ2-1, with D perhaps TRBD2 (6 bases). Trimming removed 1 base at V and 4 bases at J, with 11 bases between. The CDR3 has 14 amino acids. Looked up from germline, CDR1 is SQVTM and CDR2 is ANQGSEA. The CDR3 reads CSVEGRGAYNEQFF. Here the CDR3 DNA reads TGCAGCGTTGAAGGGCGGGGAGCTTACAATGAGCAGTTCTTC.

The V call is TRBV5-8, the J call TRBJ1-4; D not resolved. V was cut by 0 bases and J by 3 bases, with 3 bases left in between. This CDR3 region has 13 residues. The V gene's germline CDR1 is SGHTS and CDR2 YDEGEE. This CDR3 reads CASSLGANEKLFF. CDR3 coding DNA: TGTGCCAGCAGCTTGGGCGCTAATGAAAAACTGTTTTTT.

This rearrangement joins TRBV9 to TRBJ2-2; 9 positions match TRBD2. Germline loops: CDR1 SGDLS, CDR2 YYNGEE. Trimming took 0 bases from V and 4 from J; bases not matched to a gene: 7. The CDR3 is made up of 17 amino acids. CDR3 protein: CASSVEGLAGFTGELFF. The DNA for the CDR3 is TGTGCCAGCAGCGTAGAAGGTCTAGCGGGGTTCACCGGGGAGCTGTTTTTT.

CDR3 DNA sequence: TGTGCCAGCAGCTCCTCGACCGGGACTAGTATTTTCCATGAGCAGTTCTTC. This codes for CASSSSTGTSIFHEQFF. The chain combines TRBV7-9 with TRBJ2-1, with 8 positions matching TRBD2. The germline V gene encodes CDR1 SEHNR and CDR2 FQNEAQ (reference sequence). Trimming at V came to 4 bases and at J to 8 bases, leaving 16 bases not matched to a gene. The CDR3 is 17 residues long.

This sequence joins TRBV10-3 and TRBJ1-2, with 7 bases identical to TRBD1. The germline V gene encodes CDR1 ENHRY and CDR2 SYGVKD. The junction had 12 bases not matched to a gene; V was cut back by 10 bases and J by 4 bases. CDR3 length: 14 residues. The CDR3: CATVDREFFYGYTF. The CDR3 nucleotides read TGTGCCACCGTCGACAGGGAATTTTTCTATGGCTACACCTTC.

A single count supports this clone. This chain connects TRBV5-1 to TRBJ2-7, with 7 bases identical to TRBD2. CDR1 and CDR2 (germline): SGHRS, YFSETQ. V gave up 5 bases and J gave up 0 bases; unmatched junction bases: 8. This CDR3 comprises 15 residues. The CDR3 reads CASSLLGGGSYEQYF. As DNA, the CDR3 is TGCGCCAGCAGTTTGCTTGGGGGGGGCTCCTACGAGCAGTACTTC. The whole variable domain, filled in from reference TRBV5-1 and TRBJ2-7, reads KAGVTQTPRYLIKTRGQQVTLSCSPISGHRSVSWYQQTPGQGLQFLFEYFSETQRNKGNFPGRFSGRQFSNSRSEMNVSTLELGDSALYLCASSLLGGGSYEQYFGPGTRLTVT.

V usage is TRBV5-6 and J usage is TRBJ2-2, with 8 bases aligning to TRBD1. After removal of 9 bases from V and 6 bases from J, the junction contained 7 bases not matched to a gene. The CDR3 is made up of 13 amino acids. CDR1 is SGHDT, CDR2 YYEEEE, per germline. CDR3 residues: CAISRGRAGELFF. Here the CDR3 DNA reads TGTGCCATCTCCAGGGGGCGGGCCGGGGAGCTGTTTTTT. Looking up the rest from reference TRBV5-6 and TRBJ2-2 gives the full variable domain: DAGVTQSPTHLIKTRGQQVTLRCSPKSGHDTVSWYQQALGQGPQFIFQYYEEEERQRGNFPDRFSGHQFPNYSSELNVNALLLGDSALYLCAISRGRAGELFFGEGSRLTVL.

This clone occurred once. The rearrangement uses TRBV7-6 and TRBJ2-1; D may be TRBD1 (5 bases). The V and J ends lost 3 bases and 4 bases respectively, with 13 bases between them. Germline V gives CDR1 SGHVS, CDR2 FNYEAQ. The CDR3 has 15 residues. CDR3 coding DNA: TGTGCCAGCAGCTTTAGGCCTGACAGATACAATGAGCAGTTCTTC. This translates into CASSFRPDRYNEQFF.

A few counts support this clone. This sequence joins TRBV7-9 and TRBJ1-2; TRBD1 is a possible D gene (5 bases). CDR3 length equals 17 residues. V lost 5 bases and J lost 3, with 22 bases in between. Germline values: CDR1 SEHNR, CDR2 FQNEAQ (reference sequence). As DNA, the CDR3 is TGTGCCAGCAGCCCGGACTTGGGCCAGGGAAATCACTATGGCTACACCTTC. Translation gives CASSPDLGQGNHYGYTF.